One T cell receptor beta chain is described in this entry. Its antigen is still unknown. The data were taken from a study of OX40 agonist ivuxolimab in advanced cancers. About the study: At 0.01 to 10 mg/kg, ivuxolimab was administered intravenously to patients every 2 weeks. The group had a mean age of roughly 65 years, ranged from about 20 to 80, and was just under 85% male.

TCRdb's copy holds only in-frame clones and misses some; the assay was immunoSEQ multiplex PCR. The repertoire consists of more than 20,000 clones, with approximately 90% occurring once and the leading ten covering about 10%. Between the trimmed V and J ends, which lost 0 bases and 1 base, there was a span of 8 bases. The germline V gene has CDR1 GTSNPN and CDR2 SVGIG (reference sequence). The CDR3 consists of 14 residues. Study-wide points: Individuals who were partial responders at 0.1-3.0 mg/kg had clonal expansion that ranked among the lowest. On average, a greater number of expanded clones characterised CD8+ T cells relative to CD4+.

This specimen was CD4+ or CD8+ T cells sorted from blood, taken in a trial of the OX40 agonist ivuxolimab. The rearrangement links TRBV30 to TRBJ2-3; perhaps TRBD2 as D (6 bases). The sequence derives from an adult with an advanced solid tumor such as melanoma, head and neck, liver or kidney cancer. CDR3 sequence (DNA): TGTGCCTGGAGTGTACGGAGGGGCACAGATACGCAGTATTTT. Encoded protein: CAWSVRRGTDTQYF.